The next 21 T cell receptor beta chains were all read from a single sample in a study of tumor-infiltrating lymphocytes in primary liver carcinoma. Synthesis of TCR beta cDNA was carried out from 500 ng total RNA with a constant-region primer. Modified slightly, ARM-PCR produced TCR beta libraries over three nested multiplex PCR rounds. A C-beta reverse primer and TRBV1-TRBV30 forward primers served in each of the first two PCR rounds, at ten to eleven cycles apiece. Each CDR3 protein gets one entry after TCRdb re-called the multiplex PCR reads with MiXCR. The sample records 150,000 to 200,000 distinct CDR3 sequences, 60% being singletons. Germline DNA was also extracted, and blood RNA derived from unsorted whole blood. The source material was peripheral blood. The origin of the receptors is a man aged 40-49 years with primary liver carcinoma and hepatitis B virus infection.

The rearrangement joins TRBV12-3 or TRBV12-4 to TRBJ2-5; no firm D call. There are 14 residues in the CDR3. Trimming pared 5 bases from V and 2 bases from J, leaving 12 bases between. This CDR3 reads CASSLFARQETQYF. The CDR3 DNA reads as TGTGCCAGCAGTCTTTTCGCCAGGCAAGAGACCCAGTACTTC.

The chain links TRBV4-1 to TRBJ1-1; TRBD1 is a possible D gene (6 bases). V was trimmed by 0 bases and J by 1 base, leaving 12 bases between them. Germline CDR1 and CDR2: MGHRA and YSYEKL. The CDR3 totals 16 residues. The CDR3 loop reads CASSQEGGRTNTEAFF. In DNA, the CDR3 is TGCGCCAGCAGCCAAGAGGGGGGCAGGACGAACACTGAAGCTTTCTTT.

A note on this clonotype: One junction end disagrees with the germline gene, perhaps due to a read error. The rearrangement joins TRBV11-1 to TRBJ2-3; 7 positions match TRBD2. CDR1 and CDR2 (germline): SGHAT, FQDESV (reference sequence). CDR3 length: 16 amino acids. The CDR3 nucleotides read TGTGCCAGCAACTTAGAAGGTACCCTAGCGGCAGATACGCAGTATTTT. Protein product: CASNLEGTLAADTQYF.

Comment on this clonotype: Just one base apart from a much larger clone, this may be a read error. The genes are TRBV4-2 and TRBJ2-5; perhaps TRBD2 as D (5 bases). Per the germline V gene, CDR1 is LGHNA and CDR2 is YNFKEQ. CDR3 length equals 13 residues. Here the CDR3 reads CASSQGWKGDAGF. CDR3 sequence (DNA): TGTGCCAGCAGCCAAGGTTGGAAAGGCGACGCGGGTTTC.

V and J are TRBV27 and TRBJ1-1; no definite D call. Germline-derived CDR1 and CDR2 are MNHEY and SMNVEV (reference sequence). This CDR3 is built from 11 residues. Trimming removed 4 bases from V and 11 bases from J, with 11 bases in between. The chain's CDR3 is CASSSWGSAFF. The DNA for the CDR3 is TGTGCCAGCAGTTCGTGGGGATCGGCTTTCTTT.

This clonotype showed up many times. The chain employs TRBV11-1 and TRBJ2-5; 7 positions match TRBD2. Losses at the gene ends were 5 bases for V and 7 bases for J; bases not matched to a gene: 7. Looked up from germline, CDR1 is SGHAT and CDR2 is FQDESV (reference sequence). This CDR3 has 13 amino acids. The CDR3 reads CASSQIWEGTQYF. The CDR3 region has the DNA TGTGCCAGCAGCCAAATCTGGGAGGGGACCCAGTACTTC.

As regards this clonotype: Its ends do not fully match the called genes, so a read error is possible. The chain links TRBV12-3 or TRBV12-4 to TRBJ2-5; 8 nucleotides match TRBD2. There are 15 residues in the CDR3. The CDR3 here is CASSSGLEGVETQYF. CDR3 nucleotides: TGCGCCAGCAGTTCGGGACTAGAGGGAGTGGAGACCCAGTACTTC.

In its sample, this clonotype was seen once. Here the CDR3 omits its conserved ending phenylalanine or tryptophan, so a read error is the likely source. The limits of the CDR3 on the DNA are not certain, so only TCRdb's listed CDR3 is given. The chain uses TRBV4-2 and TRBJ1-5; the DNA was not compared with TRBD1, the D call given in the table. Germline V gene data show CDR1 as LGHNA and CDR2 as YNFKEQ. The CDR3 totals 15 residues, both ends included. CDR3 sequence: CASSQDWGSNQPHHL.

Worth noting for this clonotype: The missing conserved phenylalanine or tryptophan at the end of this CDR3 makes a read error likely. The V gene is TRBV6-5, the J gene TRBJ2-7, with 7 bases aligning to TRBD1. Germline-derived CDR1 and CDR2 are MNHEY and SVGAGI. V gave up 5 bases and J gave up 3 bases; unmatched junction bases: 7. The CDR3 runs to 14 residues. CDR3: CASSTPGQNYEQYL. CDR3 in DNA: TGTGCCAGCAGTACGCCGGGACAGAACTACGAGCAGTACCTC.

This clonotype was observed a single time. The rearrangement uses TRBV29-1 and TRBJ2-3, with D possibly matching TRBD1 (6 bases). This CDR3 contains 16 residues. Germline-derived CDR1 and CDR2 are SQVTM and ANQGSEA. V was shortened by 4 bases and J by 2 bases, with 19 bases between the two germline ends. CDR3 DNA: TGCAGCGTTGGAGACCCAACAGGGAGCCTCACAGATACGCAGTATTTT. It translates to CSVGDPTGSLTDTQYF.

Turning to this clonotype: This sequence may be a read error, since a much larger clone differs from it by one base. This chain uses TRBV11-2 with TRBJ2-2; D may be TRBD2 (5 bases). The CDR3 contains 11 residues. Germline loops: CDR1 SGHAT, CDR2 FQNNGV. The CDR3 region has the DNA TGTGCCAGCAGCTTCGCCGGGGAGCTGTATTTT. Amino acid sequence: CASSFAGELYF.

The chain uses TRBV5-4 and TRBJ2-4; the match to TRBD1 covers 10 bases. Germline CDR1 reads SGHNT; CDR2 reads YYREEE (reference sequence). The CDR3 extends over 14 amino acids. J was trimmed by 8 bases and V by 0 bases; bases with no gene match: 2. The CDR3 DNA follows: TGTGCCAGCAGCTTGGAAGGGACAGGGGACATTCAGTACTTC. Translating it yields CASSLEGTGDIQYF.

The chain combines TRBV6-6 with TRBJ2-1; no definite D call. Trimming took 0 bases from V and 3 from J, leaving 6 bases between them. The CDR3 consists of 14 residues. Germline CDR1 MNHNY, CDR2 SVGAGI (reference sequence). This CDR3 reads CASSYSLHYNEQFF. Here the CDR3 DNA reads TGTGCCAGCAGTTACTCGCTGCACTACAATGAGCAGTTCTTC.

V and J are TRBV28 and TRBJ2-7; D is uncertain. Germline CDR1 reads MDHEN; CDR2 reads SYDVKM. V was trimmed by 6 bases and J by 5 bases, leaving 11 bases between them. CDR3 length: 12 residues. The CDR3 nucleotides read TGTGCCAGCAGCCATATACCCCACGAGCAGTACTTC. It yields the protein CASSHIPHEQYF. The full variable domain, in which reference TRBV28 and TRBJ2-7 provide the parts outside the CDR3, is DVKVTQSSRYLVKRTGEKVFLECVQDMDHENMFWYRQDPGLGLRLIYFSYDVKMKEKGDIPEGYSVSREKKERFSLILESASTNQTSMYLCASSHIPHEQYFGPGTRLTVT.

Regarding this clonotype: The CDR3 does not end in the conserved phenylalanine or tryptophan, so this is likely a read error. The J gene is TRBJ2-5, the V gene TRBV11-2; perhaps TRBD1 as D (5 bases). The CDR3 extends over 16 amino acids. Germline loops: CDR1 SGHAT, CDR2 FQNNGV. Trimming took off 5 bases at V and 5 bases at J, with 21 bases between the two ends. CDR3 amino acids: CASSSHGAGHYETQYL. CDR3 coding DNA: TGTGCCAGCAGCAGTCATGGCGCAGGGCATTATGAGACCCAGTACCTC.

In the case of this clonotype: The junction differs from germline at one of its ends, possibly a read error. The CDR3 coding sequence is TGCGTCAGCAGCCAAGAAATTCGGGACCTCGAGCAGTACTTT. Translation: CVSSQEIRDLEQYF. This chain joins TRBV4-1 and TRBJ2-7, with D perhaps given as TRBD1 or TRBD2 (5 bases each). This CDR3 has 14 amino acids. Germline CDR1 and CDR2: MGHRA and YSYEKL.

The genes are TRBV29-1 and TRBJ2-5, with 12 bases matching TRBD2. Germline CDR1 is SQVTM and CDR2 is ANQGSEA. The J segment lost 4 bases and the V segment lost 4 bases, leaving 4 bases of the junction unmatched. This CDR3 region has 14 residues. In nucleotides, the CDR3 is TGCAGCGTTGCACCGGGACTAGCGGGAGAGACCCAGTACTTC. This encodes CSVAPGLAGETQYF.

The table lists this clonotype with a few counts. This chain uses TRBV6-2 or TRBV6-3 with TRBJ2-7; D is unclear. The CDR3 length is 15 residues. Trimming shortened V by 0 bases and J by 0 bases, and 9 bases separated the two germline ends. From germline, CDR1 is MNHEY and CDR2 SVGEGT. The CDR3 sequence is CASSYSDESSYEQYF. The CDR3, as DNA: TGTGCCAGCAGTTACTCGGACGAGAGCTCCTACGAGCAGTACTTC.

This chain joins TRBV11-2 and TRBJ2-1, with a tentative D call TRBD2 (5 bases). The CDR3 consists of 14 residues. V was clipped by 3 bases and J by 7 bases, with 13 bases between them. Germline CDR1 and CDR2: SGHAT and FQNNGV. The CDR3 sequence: CASSFQRVHNEQFF. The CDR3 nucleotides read TGTGCCAGCAGCTTCCAGAGGGTCCATAATGAGCAGTTCTTC.

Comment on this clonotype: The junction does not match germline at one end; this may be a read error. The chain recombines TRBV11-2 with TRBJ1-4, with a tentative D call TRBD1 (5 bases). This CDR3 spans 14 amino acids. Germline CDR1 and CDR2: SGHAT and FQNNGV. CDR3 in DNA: TGTGCCAGCAGCCTAGAGGTTGGGGACGATAAACTGTTTTTT. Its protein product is CASSLEVGDDKLFF.

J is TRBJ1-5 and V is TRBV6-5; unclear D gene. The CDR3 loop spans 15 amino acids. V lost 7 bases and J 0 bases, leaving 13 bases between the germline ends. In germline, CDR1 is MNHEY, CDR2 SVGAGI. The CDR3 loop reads CASKALSYSNQPQHF. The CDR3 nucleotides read TGTGCCAGCAAGGCTCTCAGTTATAGCAATCAGCCCCAGCATTTT.